Listed here are 32 T cell receptor beta chains from one sample, sequenced in a study of T cell repertoires in cytomegalovirus infection. TCRdb analysed the reads with MiXCR anew, one entry per CDR3 protein. This table has about 140,000 distinct CDR3 sequences, 5.5% to 7% appearing once. Sequenced material: PBMCs. The receptors shown here come from a human donor in good health (CMV status not recorded). Some clones in this sample may be carry-over from other donors' samples.

This clonotype was seen many times. The chain couples TRBV7-2 to TRBJ2-2; the D is unclear. Germline values: CDR1 SGHTA, CDR2 FQGNSA. V lost 3 bases and J lost 6, with 11 bases in between. This CDR3 region has 14 residues. The CDR3 nucleotides read TGTGCCAGCAGCTTGACCGCATACGCCGGGGAGCTGTTTTTT. This translates into CASSLTAYAGELFF.

This clonotype was observed at least ten times. This chain links TRBV7-9 with TRBJ1-2; possible D gene TRBD1, 6 bases. The germline CDR1 and CDR2 sequences are SEHNR and FQNEAQ (reference sequence). This CDR3 is built from 12 residues. With 11 bases removed from V and 4 bases from J, the gap between germline ends came to 14 bases. The DNA for the CDR3 is TGTGCCCCCCCGGGGGCAAGCTATGGCTACACCTTC. Translated: CAPPGASYGYTF.

This clonotype was detected only a few times. The gene calls are TRBV18 and TRBJ1-5; 11 bases agree with TRBD1. The V gene end was trimmed by 8 bases and the J gene end by 4 bases; junction bases not matched to a gene: 10. Germline loops: CDR1 KGHSH, CDR2 LQKENI. This CDR3 region has 16 residues. The CDR3 here is CASAARDRGSNQPQHF. The DNA for the CDR3 is TGTGCCAGCGCCGCCCGGGACAGGGGGTCAAATCAGCCCCAGCATTTT.

Comment on this clonotype: A much larger clone differs by one base, so this may be a read error. The chain employs TRBV7-9 and TRBJ2-3; 14 bases map to TRBD2. V was pared by 10 bases and J by 2 bases, with 5 bases of the junction left unmatched. From germline, CDR1 is SEHNR and CDR2 FQNEAQ (reference sequence). The CDR3 consists of 15 residues. The CDR3 is CANRGLAGATDTQYF. CDR3 DNA: TGTGCCAACAGGGGACTAGCGGGGGCCACAGATACGCAGTATTTT.

This clonotype was recorded at least ten times. This chain uses TRBV7-6 with TRBJ2-7; D assignment may be TRBD1 or TRBD2 (5 bases each). The germline V gene encodes CDR1 SGHVS and CDR2 FNYEAQ. This CDR3 spans 13 amino acids. V lost 1 base and J lost 7, with 11 bases in between. The CDR3 here is CASSLGGPGEQYF. In DNA form, the CDR3 reads TGTGCCAGCAGCTTAGGGGGCCCGGGAGAGCAGTACTTC.

This clonotype was seen ten or more times. This chain links TRBV11-2 with TRBJ1-1; TRBD1 matches at 9 bases. V lost 5 bases and J lost 1; bases outside the gene matches: 8. Germline V gene lookup returns CDR1 SGHAT and CDR2 FQNNGV. This CDR3 region has 16 residues. The CDR3 reads CASSPLDRGRNTEAFF. Here the CDR3 DNA reads TGTGCCAGCAGCCCCCTGGACAGGGGCCGGAACACTGAAGCTTTCTTT.

This clonotype was observed at least ten times. The chain uses TRBV6-1 and TRBJ2-7; TRBD1 aligns across 7 bases. Germline V CDR1 and CDR2: MNHNS, SASEGT. CDR3 size: 16 residues. V was clipped by 1 base and J by 3 bases; unmatched bases: 9. DNA for the CDR3: TGTGCCAGCAGTGAAGTTTGGGGACAGAAAGACTACGAGCAGTACTTC. Its translation: CASSEVWGQKDYEQYF.

This clonotype came up many times. The rearrangement links TRBV28 to TRBJ1-5; TRBD1 aligns across 10 bases. The CDR3 has 18 amino acids. Germline-derived CDR1 and CDR2 are MDHEN and SYDVKM. Germline trimming cut 4 bases from V and 0 bases from J; bases unmatched to any gene: 9. CDR3 residues: CASSSRDRGLYSNQPQHF. As DNA, the CDR3 is TGTGCCAGCAGTTCACGGGACAGGGGCCTATATAGCAATCAGCCCCAGCATTTT.

This clonotype turned up a few times. This chain joins TRBV3-1 and TRBJ1-6; D ambiguous. V lost 4 bases and J 4 bases, leaving 14 bases between the germline ends. Germline CDR1 reads LGHDT; CDR2 reads YNNKEL (reference sequence). This CDR3 contains 16 residues. CDR3 in DNA: TGTGCCAGCAGCCCTCATCGTCGAGCTTATAATTCACCCCTCCACTTT. This translates into CASSPHRRAYNSPLHF. Together with reference TRBV3-1 and TRBJ1-6, the CDR3 gives the full variable domain: DTAVSQTPKYLVTQMGNDKSIKCEQNLGHDTMYWYKQDSKKFLKIMFSYNNKELIINETVPNRFSPKSPDKAHLNLHINSLELGDSAVYFCASSPHRRAYNSPLHFGNGTRLTVT.

This clonotype was seen at least ten times. The V call is TRBV7-2, the J call TRBJ2-7; 8 positions agree with TRBD2. Germline trimming cut 2 bases from V and 8 bases from J; bases unmatched to any gene: 5. The CDR3 loop spans 13 amino acids. Germline CDR1 reads SGHTA; CDR2 reads FQGNSA. The CDR3 loop is CASSLHGGGKQYF. CDR3 in DNA: TGTGCCAGCAGCTTACACGGGGGGGGCAAGCAGTACTTC.

This clonotype was detected ten times or more. The gene calls are TRBV7-2 and TRBJ1-6, with 8 bases identical to TRBD1. Germline V gene sequence: CDR1 SGHTA, CDR2 FQGNSA. There are 14 residues in the CDR3. V shed 2 bases, J shed 10 bases, and the junction held 4 bases outside the gene matches. This CDR3 reads CASSLRQGKSPLHF. In DNA form, the CDR3 reads TGTGCCAGCAGCTTACGACAGGGGAAATCACCCCTCCACTTT.

This clonotype came up many times. The chain carries TRBV7-9 and TRBJ1-1, with TRBD1 matching 9 bases. CDR1 and CDR2 from the germline V gene are SEHNR and FQNEAQ (reference sequence). V shed 5 bases, J shed 4 bases, and the junction held 8 bases outside the gene matches. This CDR3 is built from 15 residues. The CDR3 region is CASSVTGGSGTEAFF. The CDR3 bases are TGTGCCAGCAGCGTCACAGGGGGCTCGGGCACTGAAGCTTTCTTT.

This clonotype was seen ten or more times. This chain connects TRBV14 to TRBJ2-5, with a tentative D call TRBD2 (5 bases). Germline loops: CDR1 SGHDN, CDR2 FVKESK. This CDR3 is built from 15 residues. V dropped 2 bases and J dropped 9 bases, with 19 bases sitting between them. In nucleotides, the CDR3 is TGTGCCAGCAGCCAAAGGAGGCACCGCCTCGAGGCCCAGTACTTC. As protein: CASSQRRHRLEAQYF.

Many counts were recorded for this clonotype. The rearrangement joins TRBV7-2 to TRBJ1-1; the D gene is possibly TRBD1 (5 bases). From germline, CDR1 is SGHTA and CDR2 FQGNSA. The V end was cut by 5 bases, the J end by 2 bases, with 18 bases between. The CDR3 runs to 16 residues. CDR3 protein: CASSPSQAFLNTEAFF. DNA of the CDR3: TGTGCCAGCAGCCCATCACAGGCCTTCCTCAACACTGAAGCTTTCTTT.

This clonotype was detected only once. This chain uses TRBV7-2 with TRBJ1-2; 7 bases align to TRBD1. Germline-derived CDR1 and CDR2 are SGHTA and FQGNSA. The CDR3 is 15 residues long. The V gene end was trimmed by 8 bases and the J gene end by 1 base; junction bases not matched to a gene: 10. CDR3 region: CASLYEGGSNYGYTF. CDR3 DNA sequence: TGTGCCAGCTTATATGAAGGGGGCAGTAACTATGGCTACACCTTC.

This clonotype was counted ten times or more. This chain links TRBV7-2 with TRBJ2-3; the D gene is possibly TRBD2 (5 bases). Germline CDR1 reads SGHTA; CDR2 reads FQGNSA. Between the trimmed V and J ends, which lost 0 bases and 1 base, there was a span of 8 bases. This CDR3 comprises 15 residues. CDR3: CASSLAAGGTDTQYF. CDR3 coding DNA: TGTGCCAGCAGCTTAGCGGCGGGTGGCACAGATACGCAGTATTTT.

The rearrangement uses TRBV25-1 and TRBJ2-7; 8 bases match TRBD1. With V trimmed by 3 bases and J by 2 bases, 9 bases remained unmatched. The CDR3 is made up of 16 amino acids. The germline V gene encodes CDR1 MGHDK and CDR2 SYGVNS. The CDR3 protein is CASSEHQGAPPYEQYF. The DNA for the CDR3 is TGTGCCAGCAGTGAGCACCAGGGGGCGCCCCCCTACGAGCAGTACTTC.

This clonotype appeared many times. V is TRBV7-2 and J is TRBJ1-1; unclear D gene. The germline V gene has CDR1 SGHTA and CDR2 FQGNSA. V gave up 5 bases and J gave up 4 bases, with 17 bases separating them. The length of the CDR3 is 15 residues. The CDR3 loop reads CASSRLGRSFTEAFF. CDR3 DNA: TGTGCCAGCAGCCGCCTGGGCAGGTCTTTCACTGAAGCTTTCTTT.

V usage is TRBV6-5 and J usage is TRBJ2-7; D is perhaps TRBD1 (6 bases). Germline V gene data show CDR1 as MNHEY and CDR2 as SVGAGI. Deletions cut 6 bases from V and 2 bases from J, with 20 bases between. This CDR3 has 16 amino acids. CDR3 in DNA: TGTGCCAGCAGCAGACCTTCCCAGGGGCACCCCTACGAGCAGTACTTC. It encodes CASSRPSQGHPYEQYF.

This clonotype was seen ten or more times. V usage is TRBV7-2 and J usage is TRBJ2-6; D is unclear. The CDR3 consists of 16 residues. Trimming took off 5 bases at V and 0 bases at J, with 11 bases between the two ends. CDR1 is SGHTA, CDR2 FQGNSA, per germline. CDR3 region: CASSPRLNSGANVLTF. The CDR3 nucleotides are TGTGCCAGCAGCCCGCGGCTGAACTCTGGGGCCAACGTCCTGACTTTC.

This clonotype was recorded at least ten times. The chain joins TRBV7-2 to TRBJ1-2, with 7 bases lining up with TRBD1. The CDR3 sequence is 15 residues long. CDR1 and CDR2 from the germline V gene are SGHTA and FQGNSA. V lost 2 bases to trimming and J lost 0 bases; unmatched junction nucleotides: 3. This CDR3 reads CASSLPDRANYGYTF. In DNA, the CDR3 is TGTGCCAGCAGCTTACCAGACAGGGCTAACTATGGCTACACCTTC.

This clonotype was seen many times. V and J are TRBV7-2 and TRBJ2-7; 9 bases line up with TRBD1. J was trimmed by 5 bases and V by 2 bases; bases with no gene match: 4. This CDR3 is 14 amino acids long. The germline gives CDR1 SGHTA, CDR2 FQGNSA. CDR3 amino acids: CASSLTGGVDEQYF. The DNA for the CDR3 is TGTGCCAGCAGCTTAACAGGGGGCGTCGACGAGCAGTACTTC.

This clonotype occurred many times. This sequence joins TRBV19 and TRBJ2-6, with D unclear. The CDR3 covers 13 residues. Looked up from germline, CDR1 is LNHDA and CDR2 is SQIVND (reference sequence). Trimming cost V 7 bases and J 4 bases, with 8 bases left between them. CDR3 nucleotide sequence: TGTGCCAGTAAGATATGGGGGGCCAACGTCCTGACTTTC. It codes for CASKIWGANVLTF.

This clonotype was counted at least ten times. The chain links TRBV4-3 to TRBJ2-3; tentative D call: TRBD1 (7 bases). CDR1 and CDR2 (germline): LGHNA, YSLEER. Trimming cost V 2 bases and J 5 bases, with 11 bases left between them. This CDR3 region has 14 residues. CDR3 residues: CASSQRRGLDTQYF. CDR3 bases: TGCGCCAGCAGCCAAAGGAGGGGGCTAGATACGCAGTATTTT.

The chain recombines TRBV4-3 with TRBJ2-2, with TRBD1 identical over 8 bases. Germline CDR1 and CDR2: LGHNA and YSLEER. V lost 4 bases and J lost 1; bases outside the gene matches: 2. The CDR3 runs to 15 residues. CDR3 loop: CASSPGTGNTGELFF. The CDR3 region has the DNA TGCGCCAGCAGCCCCGGGACAGGGAACACCGGGGAGCTGTTTTTT.

This clonotype was seen more than once but under ten times. This chain connects TRBV3-1 to TRBJ1-1; D not resolved. The CDR3 is made up of 12 amino acids. Germline assignment: CDR1 LGHDT and CDR2 YNNKEL (reference sequence). Trimming left V 1 base short and J 7 bases short, with 7 bases between. The CDR3 region has the DNA TGTGCCAGCAGCCAAGGAATATTTGAAGCTTTCTTT. This codes for CASSQGIFEAFF.

This clonotype has only a few counts. The CDR3, as DNA: TGTGCCACCAGCCCTAAGGGGTCAGATACGCAGTATTTT. It translates to CATSPKGSDTQYF. The genes are TRBV15 and TRBJ2-3, with D perhaps TRBD1 (5 bases). The CDR3 length is 13 residues. V lost 5 bases and J lost 4, with 10 bases in between. The germline gives CDR1 LNHNV, CDR2 YYDKDF (reference sequence).

This clonotype was seen more than once but under ten times. V is TRBV3-1 and J is TRBJ2-3; D remains ambiguous. The CDR3 is 13 amino acids. V lost 1 base to trimming and J lost 6 bases, with 8 bases between them. CDR1 LGHDT and CDR2 YNNKEL come from the germline V gene (reference sequence). In DNA form, the CDR3 reads TGTGCCAGCAGCCAAGCCATGACTGATACGCAGTATTTT. Amino acids: CASSQAMTDTQYF.

Ten or more counts support this clonotype. The chain uses TRBV7-2 and TRBJ2-3; 11 nucleotides align to TRBD2. This CDR3 contains 17 residues. The germline gives CDR1 SGHTA, CDR2 FQGNSA. V shed 1 base, J shed 2 bases, and the junction held 5 bases outside the gene matches. The CDR3 nucleotides are TGTGCCAGCAGCTTAGGGGTTAGCGGGGGGGCCACAGATACGCAGTATTTT. Its protein product is CASSLGVSGGATDTQYF.

This clonotype was counted only a few times. The rearrangement uses TRBV4-2 and TRBJ1-2; D ambiguous. V lost 5 bases and J 0 bases, leaving 13 bases between the germline ends. There are 15 residues in the CDR3. Per germline, CDR1 LGHNA and CDR2 YNFKEQ. CDR3 loop: CASSASGSSNYGYTF. The CDR3 DNA reads as TGTGCCAGCAGCGCCTCGGGCAGCTCTAACTATGGCTACACCTTC.

The table lists this clonotype with many counts. The V and J genes are TRBV6-4 and TRBJ1-1; 7 nucleotides agree with TRBD1. Trimming cost V 5 bases and J 5 bases; bases outside gene matches: 8. Germline assignment: CDR1 MRHNA and CDR2 SNTAGT. This CDR3 comprises 14 residues. This chain's CDR3 is CASSLTGEGTEAFF. The CDR3 nucleotides are TGTGCCAGCAGTTTAACAGGGGAAGGGACTGAAGCTTTCTTT.

This clonotype has a count of ten or more. The CDR3 here is CASSLVRGPPVLTF. CDR3 bases: TGTGCCAGCAGCTTAGTCCGCGGGCCTCCAGTCCTGACTTTC. The chain joins TRBV7-2 to TRBJ2-6, with D possibly TRBD2 on 5 matching bases. The germline V gene encodes CDR1 SGHTA and CDR2 FQGNSA. V was clipped by 1 base and J by 13 bases, with 14 bases between them. The CDR3 loop spans 14 amino acids.